The clone carrying this T cell receptor beta chain was counted ten times or more. The record originates from a study of molecular identifiers for immune sequencing clone quantification. Listed TCR primers and previously described methods were used for bulk TCR libraries. Each CDR3 protein gets one entry after TCRdb re-called the PCR reads with MiXCR. The sample lists over 600,000 distinct CDR3 sequences; 15% to 20% were seen once. Germline CDR1 SGHRS, CDR2 YFSETQ. V lost 9 bases to trimming and J lost 4 bases, with 23 bases between them. The CDR3 loop spans 17 amino acids. Naive CD8 libraries were made from about 20,000 to 1,000,000 sorted cells, and they used 10%, 30% or 50% RNA.

Sequencing was carried out using naive CD8+ T cells from blood, with Jurkat cell RNA spiked in. As to subset: FACS-sorted CD8+CD4-CCR7+CD45RA+ naive T cells. V is TRBV5-1 and J is TRBJ1-6; D is ambiguous. The TCR originated in a human donor in good health. Some libraries in this study had Jurkat cell RNA spiked in. The CDR3 DNA reads as TGCGCCATTCGTCCTTCCTCTCGGAGGTTTTATAATTCACCCCTCCACTTT. Its translation: CAIRPSSRRFYNSPLHF.